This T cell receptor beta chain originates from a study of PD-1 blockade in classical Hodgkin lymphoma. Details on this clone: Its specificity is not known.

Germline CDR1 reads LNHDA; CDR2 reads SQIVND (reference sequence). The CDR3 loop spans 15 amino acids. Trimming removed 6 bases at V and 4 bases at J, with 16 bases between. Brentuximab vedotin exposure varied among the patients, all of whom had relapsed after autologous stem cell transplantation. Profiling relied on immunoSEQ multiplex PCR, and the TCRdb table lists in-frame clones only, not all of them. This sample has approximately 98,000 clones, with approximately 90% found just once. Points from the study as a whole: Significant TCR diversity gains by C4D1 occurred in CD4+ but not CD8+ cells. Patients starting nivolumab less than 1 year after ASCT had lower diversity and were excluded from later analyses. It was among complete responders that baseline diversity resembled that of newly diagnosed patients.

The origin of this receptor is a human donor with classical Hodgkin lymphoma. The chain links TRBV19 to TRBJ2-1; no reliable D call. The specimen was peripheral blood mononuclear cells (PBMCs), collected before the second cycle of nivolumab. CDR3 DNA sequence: TGTGCCAGTAGCCGATTAAATTCCCCTTACAATGAGCAGTTCTTC. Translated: CASSRLNSPYNEQFF.